These 21 T cell receptor beta chains originate from one sample sequenced in a study of beta chain features in type 1 diabetes. Study observations and caveats: Within each of all four CD4+ subsets, Type 1 diabetes patients had TCRB CDR3s that were moderately but significantly shorter.

These TCRs' antigens remain unknown. The entirety of the isolated RNA underwent reverse transcription, so expressed TCRB transcripts were sequenced. Clones were read by immunoSEQ multiplex PCR, and TCRdb kept only the in-frame ones, dropping some. The table records 95,000 to 150,000 clones, roughly 15% of them present only once. What was sequenced was central memory CD4+ T cells from blood. Receptors were obtained from a man aged 30 to 39 with type 1 diabetes.

This clone was detected a few times. This chain joins TRBV29-1 and TRBJ1-2, with TRBD1 matching over 8 bases. This CDR3 has 13 amino acids. V lost 8 bases to trimming and J lost 3 bases; unmatched junction nucleotides: 8. Germline V CDR1 and CDR2: SQVTM, ANQGSEA. The CDR3 DNA reads TGCAGCTCTTCGGACAGGGCGGACTATGGCTACACCTTC. Translating gives CSSSDRADYGYTF. Full variable domain (remainder filled in from reference TRBV29-1 and TRBJ1-2): SAVISQKPSRDICQRGTSLTIQCQVDSQVTMMFWYRQQPGQSLTLIATANQGSEATYESGFVIDKFPISRPNLTFSTLTVSNMSPEDSSIYLCSSSDRADYGYTFGSGTRLTVV.

The gene calls are TRBV30 and TRBJ1-5; D uncertain. This CDR3 region has 12 residues. V lost 3 bases and J 4 bases, leaving 7 bases between the germline ends. Germline lookup yields CDR1 GTSNPN and CDR2 SVGIG (reference sequence). The CDR3 DNA reads TGTGCCTGGAGAGTCGGGAATCAGCCCCAGCATTTT. Protein: CAWRVGNQPQHF.

V usage is TRBV10-2 and J usage is TRBJ2-7, with D tentatively TRBD1 or TRBD2 (5 bases each). The CDR3 loop spans 15 amino acids. Germline V CDR1 and CDR2: WSHSY, SAAADI. The V end was cut by 4 bases, the J end by 2 bases, with 15 bases between. The CDR3 spells CASSGSGRLPYEQYF. CDR3 coding DNA: TGCGCCAGCAGTGGGTCGGGGCGCCTACCCTACGAGCAGTACTTC.

The V and J genes are TRBV21-1 and TRBJ2-1; TRBD1 is the table's D call and was not checked against the DNA. TRBV21-1 is given as a pseudogene. The CDR3 is made up of 15 amino acids. The DNA of the CDR3 is TGTGCCAGCAGCGAGACATGCCCCCACTACAATGAGCAGTTCTTC. Protein sequence: CASSETCPHYNEQFF.

CDR3 amino acids: CASSFQDRGHGYTF. The DNA of the CDR3 is TGTGCCAGCAGCTTCCAGGACAGGGGGCATGGCTACACCTTC. The V call is TRBV7-2, the J call TRBJ1-2, with 11 bases lining up with TRBD1. Germline V gene data show CDR1 as SGHTA and CDR2 as FQGNSA. V dropped 3 bases and J dropped 6; count of bases not matched to a gene: 3. The CDR3 spans 14 residues. Full variable domain (missing parts from reference TRBV7-2 and TRBJ1-2): GAGVSQSPSNKVTEKGKDVELRCDPISGHTALYWYRQSLGQGLEFLIYFQGNSAPDKSGLPSDRFSAERTGGSVSTLTIQRTQQEDSAVYLCASSFQDRGHGYTFGSGTRLTVV.

This clone came up a few times. The V call is TRBV5-1, the J call TRBJ1-2, with TRBD1 matching over 7 bases. CDR3 size: 14 residues. Looked up from germline, CDR1 is SGHRS and CDR2 is YFSETQ. V lost 7 bases and J lost 2; bases outside the gene matches: 8. For the CDR3, the DNA is TGCGCCAGCGGTACCGGGACAGAGAACTATGGCTACACCTTC. It codes for CASGTGTENYGYTF.

The CDR3 DNA reads as TGTGCCAGCAGCGTAGCTGGCGGGGCGGACACTGAAGCTTTCTTT. The encoded protein is CASSVAGGADTEAFF. V is TRBV9 and J is TRBJ1-1; D might be TRBD1 (5 bases). The germline V gene encodes CDR1 SGDLS and CDR2 YYNGEE. V lost 0 bases and J lost 3, with 12 bases in between. This CDR3 region has 15 residues.

This clone was observed a single time. The chain recombines TRBV2 with TRBJ2-2; the match to TRBD1 covers 9 bases. There are 15 residues in the CDR3. Germline CDR1 SNHLY, CDR2 FYNNEI. The ends lost 5 bases at V and 3 bases at J; junction bases unmatched: 4. The CDR3 bases are TGTGCCAGCAGTCTTACAGGGGGCGACACCGGGGAGCTGTTTTTT. Its translation is CASSLTGGDTGELFF.

The chain combines TRBV30 with TRBJ1-6, with 7 bases aligning to TRBD1. Germline loops: CDR1 GTSNPN, CDR2 SVGIG (reference sequence). The CDR3 has 15 residues. V lost 0 bases and J lost 4; bases outside the gene matches: 3. The chain's CDR3 is CAWSVGTDYNSPLHF. As DNA, the CDR3 is TGTGCCTGGAGTGTAGGGACAGATTATAATTCACCCCTCCACTTT.

With respect to this clone: Other DNA variants within this sample encode the same CDR3. CDR3 residues: CASSLWGVSTDTQYF. CDR3 DNA sequence: TGTGCCAGCAGTTTATGGGGCGTTAGCACAGATACGCAGTATTTT. The V and J genes are TRBV7-2 and TRBJ2-3, with D tentatively TRBD1 (5 bases). Per the germline V gene, CDR1 is SGHTA and CDR2 is FQGNSA. This CDR3 comprises 15 residues. V lost 6 bases and J 0 bases, leaving 13 bases between the germline ends.

The genes are TRBV13 and TRBJ2-1, with 12 bases aligning to TRBD1. This CDR3 is built from 16 residues. Germline V gene lookup returns CDR1 PRHDT and CDR2 FYEKMQ (reference sequence). V was pared by 2 bases and J by 9 bases, with 8 bases of the junction left unmatched. Here the CDR3 reads CASSLSPGQGAGEQFF. In nucleotides, the CDR3 is TGTGCCAGCAGCTTAAGCCCGGGACAGGGGGCAGGTGAGCAGTTCTTC.

This clone was counted only a few times. This sequence joins TRBV5-1 and TRBJ1-5; no clear D. V lost 4 bases and J 5 bases, leaving 16 bases between the germline ends. CDR3 length: 15 amino acids. The germline CDR1 and CDR2 sequences are SGHRS and YFSETQ. The CDR3 coding sequence is TGCGCCAGCAGCCCACGAGGCCTATGGGATCAGCCCCAGCATTTT. Protein product: CASSPRGLWDQPQHF.

This clone has just a few counts. V is TRBV6-5 and J is TRBJ1-2; D gene uncertain. V was shortened by 0 bases and J by 4 bases, with 9 bases between the two germline ends. Looked up from germline, CDR1 is MNHEY and CDR2 is SVGAGI. CDR3 length: 14 amino acids. The CDR3 DNA is TGTGCCAGCAGTTACTCGGAACACCCCTATGGCTACACCTTC. It yields the protein CASSYSEHPYGYTF.

This clone was observed a handful of times. This chain uses TRBV5-1 with TRBJ1-2; D is unresolved. Germline V lookup: CDR1 SGHRS, CDR2 YFSETQ. The CDR3 has 17 residues. Trimming stripped 5 bases from V and 0 bases from J, with 20 bases between. CDR3 DNA: TGCGCCAGCAGTTCAAACAGCGATCCTCTAACTAACTATGGCTACACCTTC. This gives the protein CASSSNSDPLTNYGYTF.

This clone turned up a few times. The chain joins TRBV5-4 to TRBJ1-2; weak D call: TRBD1 (6 bases). There are 14 residues in the CDR3. Trimming removed 4 bases from V and 5 bases from J, with 15 bases in between. Looked up from germline, CDR1 is SGHNT and CDR2 is YYREEE (reference sequence). The CDR3 DNA follows: TGTGCCAGCAGCCGATACAGGGAGGTTTATGGCTACACCTTC. This codes for CASSRYREVYGYTF.

The chain has TRBV18 and TRBJ1-2, with TRBD1 matching over 11 bases. This CDR3 is built from 13 residues. Germline CDR1 KGHSH, CDR2 LQKENI. The J segment lost 6 bases and the V segment lost 8 bases, leaving 5 bases of the junction unmatched. CDR3 protein: CASTGQGDNGYTF. The CDR3 nucleotides read TGTGCCAGCACGGGACAGGGGGATAATGGCTACACCTTC.

This clone was detected only a few times. The J gene is TRBJ2-3, the V gene TRBV11-2; 9 bases are a match to TRBD2. Germline-derived CDR1 and CDR2 are SGHAT and FQNNGV. The CDR3 extends over 16 amino acids. V was pared by 2 bases and J by 4 bases, with 7 bases of the junction left unmatched. The CDR3 here is CASSLQGLAGSDTQYF. The CDR3 DNA is TGTGCCAGCAGCTTACAGGGACTAGCAGGGTCAGATACGCAGTATTTT.

The chain links TRBV30 to TRBJ1-5, with D possibly TRBD1 on 6 matching bases. Germline V CDR1 and CDR2: GTSNPN, SVGIG (reference sequence). The CDR3 is made up of 13 amino acids. V shed 2 bases and J shed 5 bases, with 10 bases lying between them. DNA for the CDR3: TGTGCCTGGAGTAAAGGGGGGGATCAGCCCCAGCATTTT. Translation: CAWSKGGDQPQHF. The complete variable domain, with remaining parts taken from reference TRBV30 and TRBJ1-5, reads SQTIHQWPATLVQPVGSPLSLECTVEGTSNPNLYWYRQAAGRGLQLLFYSVGIGQISSEVPQNLSASRPQDRQFILSSKKLLLSDSGFYLCAWSKGGDQPQHFGDGTRLSIL.

This clone was picked up many times. The V and J genes are TRBV14 and TRBJ2-1; D remains unclear. Germline V CDR1 and CDR2: SGHDN, FVKESK. The CDR3 extends over 12 amino acids. Trimming removed 1 base from V and 6 bases from J, with 4 bases in between. CDR3 residues: CASSQGTNEQFF. CDR3 bases: TGTGCCAGCAGCCAAGGGACCAATGAGCAGTTCTTC. Full variable domain (rest looked up from reference TRBV14 and TRBJ2-1): EAGVTQFPSHSVIEKGQTVTLRCDPISGHDNLYWYRRVMGKEIKFLLHFVKESKQDESGMPNNRFLAERTGGTYSTLKVQPAELEDSGVYFCASSQGTNEQFFGPGTRLTVL.

The rearrangement uses TRBV5-4 and TRBJ2-7; maybe TRBD2 (6 bases). The CDR3 sequence is 15 residues long. V was trimmed by 4 bases and J by 0 bases, leaving 14 bases between them. Germline assignment: CDR1 SGHNT and CDR2 YYREEE (reference sequence). The CDR3 loop reads CASSARDGSSYEQYF. CDR3 sequence (DNA): TGTGCCAGCAGCGCCCGGGACGGGAGCTCCTACGAGCAGTACTTC.

This clone has just a few counts. This chain connects TRBV7-9 to TRBJ2-7; 11 bases are shared with TRBD2. The CDR3 consists of 16 residues. Germline V gene lookup returns CDR1 SEHNR and CDR2 FQNEAQ (reference sequence). V lost 5 bases and J lost 1; bases outside the gene matches: 7. DNA for the CDR3: TGTGCCAGCAGCCCCTGGACTAGCGGGTTGTCCTACGAGCAGTACTTC. Amino acids: CASSPWTSGLSYEQYF.